The T cell receptor beta chain described here comes from a study of blood T cell repertoires in COVID-19. On the study more broadly: COVID-19 samples from acute and convalescent phases originated in the United States, Italy and Spain. Sample material is recorded as cDNA or gDNA derived from T cells, B-cell-depleted T cells, or PBMCs.

Germline assignment: CDR1 KGHSH and CDR2 LQKENI. With V trimmed by 6 bases and J by 0 bases, 7 bases remained unmatched. The CDR3 contains 16 residues. Seattle enrolled patients during active infection and tracked them longitudinally. Profiled with immunoSEQ multiplex PCR; TCRdb holds only in-frame clones, not every one. Of tens of thousands of clones listed, just under 80% are singletons. This chain joins TRBV18 and TRBJ2-2; 7 nucleotides line up with TRBD1. Sequencing was performed on peripheral blood. The receptor's source is a man between 65 and 85 years old with COVID-19, enrolled during active disease. CDR3 sequence reads: CASSPGQVANTGELFF. CDR3 nucleotide sequence: TGTGCCAGCTCTCCAGGACAGGTCGCGAACACCGGGGAGCTGTTTTTT.